This is a list of T cell receptor beta chains from one sample in a study of T-cell reconstitution after alpha-beta-depleted transplantation in children. TCRdb redid the calling of the PCR reads with MiXCR, one entry per CDR3 protein. The data hold about 98,000 distinct CDR3 sequences, with about 5.6% observed a single time. Here the sequenced sample was PBMCs, mostly from graft donor cells, taken 60 days after TCRalphabeta/CD19-depleted stem cell transplant. The receptor set was obtained from a female patient aged 2-9 years who had a stem cell transplant for Fanconi anemia, so the T cells may come from the graft donor. Each CDR3 is given with its conserved first and last residue. The D gene is left open where the match is weak. Not all rows give a size; the values are once, few, many and, for expanded clones, a class.

V gene	J gene	clone size	D gene	CDR3 protein	CDR3 DNA
TRBV20-1	TRBJ1-2	many	TRBD1	CSARDSGQDYGYTF	TGCAGTGCTAGAGATAGCGGACAGGACTATGGCTACACCTTC
TRBV29-1	TRBJ2-3	many	NA	CSVDFTRDTQYF	TGCAGCGTTGATTTCACTAGAGATACGCAGTATTTT
TRBV28	TRBJ2-5	NA	TRBD1	CASSELQGGKETQYF	TGTGCCAGCAGTGAGTTACAGGGGGGAAAAGAGACCCAGTACTTC
TRBV7-9	TRBJ2-1	many	NA	CASRLPELGYNEQFF	TGTGCCAGCAGGTTACCCGAGCTTGGCTACAATGAGCAGTTCTTC
TRBV7-2	TRBJ2-7	NA	NA	CASSLRANEQYF	TGTGCCAGCAGCTTAAGGGCGAACGAGCAGTACTTC
TRBV5-1	TRBJ2-3	many	NA	CASTTGATDTQYF	TGCGCCAGCACCACGGGGGCCACAGATACGCAGTATTTT
TRBV20-1	TRBJ1-1	few	NA	CSVLRGQDTEAFF	TGCAGTGTCCTTCGGGGGCAGGACACTGAAGCTTTCTTT
TRBV18	TRBJ2-1	many	TRBD2	CASSPLGPGTRRTNEQFF	TGTGCCAGCTCACCACTGGGCCCCGGGACTAGGAGGACCAATGAGCAGTTCTTC
TRBV20-1	TRBJ2-3	few	NA	CSARDPRPVDTQYF	TGCAGTGCTAGAGACCCAAGGCCGGTGGATACGCAGTATTTT
TRBV20-1	TRBJ1-5	few	TRBD1	CSAARGLGNQPQHF	TGCAGTGCTGCTAGGGGGCTTGGCAATCAGCCCCAGCATTTT
TRBV20-1	TRBJ2-2	many	TRBD2	CSARFIAGTGELFF	TGCAGTGCTAGATTTATAGCGGGAACCGGGGAGCTGTTTTTT
TRBV28	TRBJ2-1	many	NA	CASSFSANEQFF	TGTGCCAGCAGTTTCTCGGCAAATGAGCAGTTCTTC
TRBV20-1	TRBJ2-7	few	TRBD1	CSARRLGTDWEYEQYF	TGCAGTGCTAGGCGGCTTGGGACAGATTGGGAATACGAGCAGTACTTC
TRBV7-8	TRBJ2-3	few	NA	CASGPPASWALVTDTQYF	TGTGCCAGCGGCCCCCCCGCATCGTGGGCCCTCGTCACAGATACGCAGTATTTT
TRBV6-5	TRBJ2-3	many	TRBD2	CASSYSAGGFTDTQYF	TGTGCCAGCAGTTATTCGGCGGGGGGGTTCACAGATACGCAGTATTTT
TRBV14	TRBJ1-2	few	NA	CASSQTGVKGPTF	TGTGCCAGCAGCCAAACAGGAGTCAAGGGCCCCACCTTC
TRBV28	TRBJ2-1	many	NA	CASSLTQARSYNEQFF	TGTGCCAGCAGTTTAACCCAGGCGCGATCCTACAATGAGCAGTTCTTC
TRBV5-6	TRBJ2-3	NA	TRBD2	CASSWGLVADTQYF	TGTGCCAGCAGCTGGGGACTAGTAGCAGATACGCAGTATTTT
TRBV3-1	TRBJ2-1	NA	TRBD2	CASSQTSGGAGEQFF	TGTGCCAGCAGCCAGACTAGCGGGGGGGCAGGTGAGCAGTTCTTC
TRBV19	TRBJ2-1	few	TRBD2	CASSIDSRLAPYNEQFF	TGTGCCAGTAGTATAGATTCCAGACTAGCCCCCTACAATGAGCAGTTCTTC
TRBV28	TRBJ2-5	NA	TRBD2	CASSLGVGGETQYF	TGTGCCAGCAGTCTGGGCGTGGGGGGGGAGACCCAGTACTTC
TRBV21-1	TRBJ1-1	many	NA	CASSKAGQRVREAFF	TGTGCCAGCAGCAAAGCGGGCCAGAGGGTGCGTGAGGCTTTCTTT
TRBV9	TRBJ2-1	many	TRBD1	CASSVGAGTDYNEQFF	TGTGCCAGCAGCGTAGGAGCCGGGACAGACTACAATGAGCAGTTCTTC
TRBV12-3/TRBV12-4	TRBJ2-5	many	TRBD2	CASKFRKTSGRTGETQYF	TGTGCCAGCAAATTCCGAAAGACTAGCGGGAGGACTGGGGAGACCCAGTACTTC
TRBV2	TRBJ2-3	many	TRBD2	CASSSGSRADTQYF	TGTGCCAGCAGCAGCGGGAGTAGGGCAGATACGCAGTATTTT
TRBV6-5	TRBJ2-7	many	TRBD2	CASSLLAGGPGEQYF	TGTGCCAGCAGTTTACTAGCGGGAGGGCCGGGTGAGCAGTACTTC
TRBV2	TRBJ2-1	NA	TRBD1	CASSVGTGSYNEQFF	TGTGCCAGCAGTGTAGGGACAGGCTCCTACAATGAGCAGTTCTTC
TRBV5-6	TRBJ1-2	many	NA	CASSLPGPFNGYTF	TGTGCCAGCAGCTTGCCGGGACCTTTTAATGGCTACACCTTC